This entry lists 18 T cell receptor beta chains sequenced from one sample in a study of cytomegalovirus exposure and HLA in healthy donors. In the PCR, 60 Vbeta and 13 Jbeta primers were used. Libraries were prepared by immunoSEQ multiplex PCR; TCRdb keeps only in-frame clonotypes and omits some of them. Found here are tens of thousands of clones, around three quarters of them singletons; the top ten hold about 6%. Sequenced sample: PBMCs. These receptors were taken from a man aged 45 to 65 in good health and CMV-seronegative.

This chain links TRBV6-6 with TRBJ1-5, with D possibly TRBD1 on 6 matching bases. Deletions cut 6 bases from V and 4 bases from J, with 19 bases between. CDR1 and CDR2 (germline): MNHNY, SVGAGI (reference sequence). The CDR3 length is 16 residues. For the CDR3, the DNA is TGTGCCAGCAGCCGAATCTCGGGGCAGGGGAATCAGCCCCAGCATTTT. Translated, it gives CASSRISGQGNQPQHF.

The V and J genes are TRBV18 and TRBJ1-1; TRBD1 agrees at 8 bases. CDR1 and CDR2 (germline): KGHSH, LQKENI. V shed 6 bases and J 4 bases; nucleotides not matched to a gene: 13. The CDR3 is made up of 16 amino acids. The CDR3 is CASSAVGAGGITEAFF. The CDR3 DNA is TGTGCCAGCTCGGCAGTCGGGGCAGGGGGCATCACTGAAGCTTTCTTT.

In the case of this clone: One junction end disagrees with the germline gene, perhaps due to a read error. The V and J genes are TRBV4-1 and TRBJ1-6; tentative D call: TRBD1 (6 bases). This CDR3 region has 14 residues. The germline V gene has CDR1 MGHRA and CDR2 YSYEKL. The CDR3 DNA reads as TGCGCCAGCAGCCAAGATGGGACATTAGAACCCCCCCACTTT. Its translation: CASSQDGTLEPPHF.

In this sample, this clone turned up once. The chain combines TRBV14 with TRBJ2-7, with D uncertain. This CDR3 has 13 residues. V was cut by 1 base and J by 6 bases, with 10 bases left in between. Germline values: CDR1 SGHDN, CDR2 FVKESK. CDR3: CASSQGYSSEQYF. The CDR3 DNA reads TGTGCCAGCAGCCAAGGGTACAGCAGCGAGCAGTACTTC.

This chain joins TRBV4-1 and TRBJ1-5, with D perhaps TRBD1 (5 bases). Looked up from germline, CDR1 is MGHRA and CDR2 is YSYEKL. The V end was cut by 4 bases, the J end by 5 bases, with 12 bases between. This CDR3 comprises 14 residues. CDR3 protein: CASSRDRIYQPQHF. The CDR3 bases are TGCGCCAGCAGCCGAGACAGAATCTATCAGCCCCAGCATTTT.

The chain employs TRBV18 and TRBJ1-1; 7 bases line up with TRBD1. The V gene end was trimmed by 2 bases and the J gene end by 0 bases; junction bases not matched to a gene: 3. CDR1 KGHSH and CDR2 LQKENI come from the germline V gene. This CDR3 contains 15 residues. The CDR3 DNA follows: TGTGCCAGCTCACCAGACAGGGTTGTGAACACTGAAGCTTTCTTT. Protein product: CASSPDRVVNTEAFF.

The V and J genes are TRBV5-6 and TRBJ2-7; weak D call: TRBD1 (5 bases). This CDR3 has 14 residues. Looked up from germline, CDR1 is SGHDT and CDR2 is YYEEEE. The V end lost 4 bases, the J end lost 3 bases, and 14 bases lay between the germline ends. In DNA form, the CDR3 reads TGTGCCAGCAGCGGGGCAGATTACTTCTACGAGCAGTACTTC. Its translation is CASSGADYFYEQYF. Full variable domain (outside the CDR3, taken from reference TRBV5-6 and TRBJ2-7): DAGVTQSPTHLIKTRGQQVTLRCSPKSGHDTVSWYQQALGQGPQFIFQYYEEEERQRGNFPDRFSGHQFPNYSSELNVNALLLGDSALYLCASSGADYFYEQYFGPGTRLTVT.

The gene calls are TRBV7-9 and TRBJ1-2; 11 bases fit TRBD1. This CDR3 has 15 amino acids. Germline V gene lookup returns CDR1 SEHNR and CDR2 FQNEAQ (reference sequence). The J segment lost 8 bases and the V segment lost 5 bases, leaving 10 bases of the junction unmatched. CDR3 DNA sequence: TGTGCCAGCAGCCAAGCCGGACAGGGGGCGCGCGGCTACACCTTC. This codes for CASSQAGQGARGYTF.

The gene calls are TRBV25-1 and TRBJ2-6, with D possibly TRBD1 on 6 matching bases. The CDR3 length is 17 residues. Trimming took off 2 bases at V and 4 bases at J, with 15 bases between the two ends. Germline V CDR1 and CDR2: MGHDK, SYGVNS. CDR3 sequence (DNA): TGTGCCAGCAGTGAAATAACAGGGATATTGGGGGCCAACGTCCTGACTTTC. Translating it yields CASSEITGILGANVLTF. The full variable domain, completed using reference TRBV25-1 and TRBJ2-6, is EADIYQTPRYLVIGTGKKITLECSQTMGHDKMYWYQQDPGMELHLIHYSYGVNSTEKGDLSSESTVSRIRTEHFPLTLESARPSHTSQYLCASSEITGILGANVLTFGAGSRLTVL.

This chain links TRBV7-9 with TRBJ2-2; D possibly corresponds to TRBD1 (6 bases). There are 14 residues in the CDR3. The germline V gene encodes CDR1 SEHNR and CDR2 FQNEAQ (reference sequence). Trimming stripped 2 bases from V and 4 bases from J, with 8 bases between. The chain's CDR3 is CASSLQGFTGELFF. The DNA of the CDR3 is TGTGCCAGCAGCTTACAGGGGTTCACCGGGGAGCTGTTTTTT.

The V and J genes are TRBV12-5 and TRBJ1-2; possibly TRBD1 for D (6 bases). Deletions cut 4 bases from V and 7 bases from J, with 10 bases between. The CDR3 length is 12 residues. CDR1 is LGHNT and CDR2 is FRNRAP in the germline V gene. CDR3: CASGSSGAGYTF. CDR3 sequence (DNA): TGTGCTAGTGGTTCTTCAGGGGCTGGCTACACCTTC.

The gene calls are TRBV2 and TRBJ1-1, with 8 bases aligning to TRBD1. The CDR3 contains 14 residues. Germline V lookup: CDR1 SNHLY, CDR2 FYNNEI. V was pared by 6 bases and J by 5 bases, with 8 bases of the junction left unmatched. The CDR3 here is CASSGSGGATEAFF. The CDR3 DNA reads TGTGCCAGCAGCGGGTCAGGGGGCGCGACTGAAGCTTTCTTT.

The V and J genes are TRBV7-3 and TRBJ2-2; TRBD1 aligns across 8 bases. CDR1 is SGHTA, CDR2 FQGTGA, per germline. There are 15 residues in the CDR3. With 2 bases clipped from V and 1 base from J, the junction kept 0 bases outside the gene matches. CDR3 DNA: TGTGCCAGCAGCTTAGGGACAGGGAACACCGGGGAGCTGTTTTTT. Translated: CASSLGTGNTGELFF.

The V call is TRBV19, the J call TRBJ2-3; D gene ambiguous. Germline CDR1 reads LNHDA; CDR2 reads SQIVND (reference sequence). Trimming left V 1 base short and J 1 base short, with 3 bases between. CDR3 length equals 13 residues. CDR3 bases: TGTGCCAGTAGTATAGCCGGCACAGATACGCAGTATTTT. This gives the protein CASSIAGTDTQYF.

The V gene is TRBV27, the J gene TRBJ1-1; perhaps TRBD1 as D (5 bases). Trimming took 2 bases from V and 1 from J, leaving 17 bases between them. The length of the CDR3 is 17 residues. Germline CDR1 and CDR2: MNHEY and SMNVEV (reference sequence). The CDR3 DNA follows: TGTGCCAGCAGTTTACGACTGTGGGGGGACGGGAACACTGAAGCTTTCTTT. Its protein product is CASSLRLWGDGNTEAFF.

The chain is built from TRBV28 and TRBJ2-2, with a tentative D call TRBD1 (5 bases). The CDR3 is made up of 14 amino acids. CDR1 and CDR2 from the germline V gene are MDHEN and SYDVKM. Trimming left V 2 bases short and J 6 bases short, with 10 bases between. The CDR3, as DNA: TGTGCCAGCAGTTTAGGACGCAGGGCCGGGGAGCTGTTTTTT. Residues: CASSLGRRAGELFF.

The chain combines TRBV6-5 with TRBJ1-2, with 8 bases that match TRBD1. Germline V gene data show CDR1 as MNHEY and CDR2 as SVGAGI. This CDR3 is built from 16 residues. The V and J ends lost 0 bases and 1 base, in that order; junction bases with no gene match: 4. The CDR3 reads CASSYSGQEFNYGYTF. CDR3 nucleotides: TGTGCCAGCAGTTACTCGGGACAGGAATTTAACTATGGCTACACCTTC.

The V gene is TRBV18, the J gene TRBJ2-6; D may be TRBD2 (5 bases). This CDR3 spans 15 amino acids. Germline loops: CDR1 KGHSH, CDR2 LQKENI. V lost 3 bases to trimming and J lost 2 bases, with 8 bases between them. The CDR3 sequence is CASSPGDTGANVLTF. The CDR3 DNA reads as TGTGCCAGCTCACCCGGGGATACTGGGGCCAACGTCCTGACTTTC.